This T cell receptor beta chain appears in the sequencing data of a study of T cells in pancreatic ductal adenocarcinoma (dated by TCRdb to about 2017). A note on the overall study: The work assessed suppressive cells as well as CD8+ T cells infiltrating resected pancreatic ductal adenocarcinoma, measuring their numbers, locations, and properties, in order to shed light on the adaptive T-cell response that occurs naturally.

Cut back by 0 bases and 3 bases, the V and J ends lie 7 bases apart. Inclusive of the bounding cysteine and phenylalanine, the CDR3 is 13 residues long. The read is trimmed to its CDR3 DNA, 39 bases read in frame from base 1. CDR1 and CDR2 are read off the germline V gene as SGDLS and YYNGEE. Regarding this clone: Its antigen is currently not known. No base qualities exist here, and no much larger clone lies one base off it.

Selected pancreatic ductal adenocarcinoma patients had undergone surgery without neoadjuvant therapy. Peripheral blood was collected in heparin tubes, from which PBMCs were isolated by histopaque density gradient and cryopreserved in roughly 10% DMSO. The DNeasy Blood and Tissue Kit, with Proteinase K and RNase treatment, was used to extract genomic DNA from roughly seven PBMC specimens and 9 or 10 flash-frozen tumor specimens. TCR beta CDR3 regions were amplified from genomic DNA using the immunoSEQ hsTCRB kit. An Illumina HiSeq system was used for high-throughput TRB CDR3 sequencing. Per the source publication's procedure: The immunoSEQ software was used to analyze sequencing reads, and nonproductive sequences containing premature stops or frame-shifts were excluded. Repertoire clonality was computed as one minus Shannon entropy normalized by log2 of the number of unique productive sequences. TCRdb retrieved this table from immuneACCESS and kept in-frame rearrangements only. Not all clones are present; in checked studies, unresolved V genes account for under half, and no reason is known for the remainder. The DNA was the basis for D and trimming; V, J and clone size are from that table. The sample yields 85,000 to 120,000 clones; roughly 96% were counted once. The top ten hold around 2.9% of the sample.

Broader findings and caveats from the paper: More total productive templates and around 8-fold more unique clonotypes were found in blood samples than in tumor samples. Since most pancreatic cancer patients present with inoperable disease, the resected cohort was skewed toward the minority of patients who had early-stage disease. T-cell clonality did not differ significantly between tumor and blood, with mean clonality around 0.11 in tumors and less than 0.08 in blood. Comparisons of clonality between tumor and blood may be biased toward lower diversity because tumors are enriched in CD45RO+ effector T cells rather than naive T cells.

The chain joins TRBV9 to TRBJ2-7, with no confident D gene call. The material sequenced was PBMCs. The TCR originated in a human donor with pancreatic ductal adenocarcinoma. The nucleotides are TGTGCCAGCAGCGTAGCGGGTAACTACGAGCAGTACTTC. The encoded protein is CASSVAGNYEQYF. This CDR3, with the reference TRBV9 and TRBJ2-7 proteins standing in past its ends, gives the full variable domain DSGVTQTPKHLITATGQRVTLRCSPRSGDLSVYWYQQSLDQGLQFLIQYYNGEERAKGNILERFSAQQFPDLHSELNLSSLELGDSALYFCASSVAGNYEQYFGPGTRLTVT.